Here is one T cell receptor beta chain with its context. This sample stems from a study of blood T cell repertoires in COVID-19. Study-wide background: Specimens from acute and convalescent COVID-19 originated in the United States, Italy and Spain. Sources were T cells, B-cell-depleted T cells, or PBMCs; the material itself was cDNA or gDNA.

The V end was cut by 6 bases, the J end by 0 bases, with 6 bases between. The length of the CDR3 is 13 residues. Germline CDR1 and CDR2: MGHDK and SYGVNS. Original handling: Amplification of reference gene primers was used by the study to estimate nucleated cell counts. Here immunoSEQ multiplex PCR was the method, and the copy in TCRdb shows in-frame clones only, minus some. V, J and clone size are taken as reported in that table, and D and trimming were inferred from the DNA itself. The sample comprises 140,000 or so clones, 82% of which are singletons, and about 4% rests with the top ten. The sequenced sample consisted of peripheral blood. This receptor was identified in a woman over 75 with acute or convalescent COVID-19. V usage is TRBV25-1 and J usage is TRBJ1-3; D ambiguous. The CDR3, as DNA: TGTGCCAGCAGGCGGGGCTCTGGAAACACCATATATTTT. Translated: CASRRGSGNTIYF.